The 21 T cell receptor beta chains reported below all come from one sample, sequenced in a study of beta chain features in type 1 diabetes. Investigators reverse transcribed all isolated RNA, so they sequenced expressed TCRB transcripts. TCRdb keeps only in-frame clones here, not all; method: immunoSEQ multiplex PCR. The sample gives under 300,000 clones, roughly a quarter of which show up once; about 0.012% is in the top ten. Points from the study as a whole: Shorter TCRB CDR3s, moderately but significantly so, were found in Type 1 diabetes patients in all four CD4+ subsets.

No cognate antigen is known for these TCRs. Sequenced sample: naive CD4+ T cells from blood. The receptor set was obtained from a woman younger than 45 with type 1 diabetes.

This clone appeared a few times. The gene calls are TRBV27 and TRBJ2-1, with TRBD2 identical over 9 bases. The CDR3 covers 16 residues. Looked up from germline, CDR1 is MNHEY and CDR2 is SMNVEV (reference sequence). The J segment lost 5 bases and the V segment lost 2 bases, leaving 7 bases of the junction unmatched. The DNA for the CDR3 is TGTGCCAGCAGTTTACTCCTTAGCGGGGGAGACAATGAGCAGTTCTTC. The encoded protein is CASSLLLSGGDNEQFF.

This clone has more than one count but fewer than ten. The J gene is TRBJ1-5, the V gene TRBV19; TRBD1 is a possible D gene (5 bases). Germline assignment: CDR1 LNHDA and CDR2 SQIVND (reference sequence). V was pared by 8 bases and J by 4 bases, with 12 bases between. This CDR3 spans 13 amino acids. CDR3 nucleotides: TGTGCCAGTGGGGCCAGGGAAAATCAGCCCCAGCATTTT. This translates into CASGARENQPQHF.

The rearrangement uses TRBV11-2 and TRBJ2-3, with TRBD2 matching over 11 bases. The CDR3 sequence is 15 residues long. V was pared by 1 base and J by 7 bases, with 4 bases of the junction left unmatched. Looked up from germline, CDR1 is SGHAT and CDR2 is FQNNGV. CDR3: CASSLVAGGRNTQYF. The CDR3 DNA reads TGTGCCAGCAGCTTAGTAGCGGGAGGGCGGAATACGCAGTATTTT. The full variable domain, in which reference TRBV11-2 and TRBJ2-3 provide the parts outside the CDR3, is EAGVAQSPRYKIIEKRQSVAFWCNPISGHATLYWYQQILGQGPKLLIQFQNNGVVDDSQLPKDRFSAERLKGVDSTLKIQPAKLEDSAVYLCASSLVAGGRNTQYFGPGTRLTVL.

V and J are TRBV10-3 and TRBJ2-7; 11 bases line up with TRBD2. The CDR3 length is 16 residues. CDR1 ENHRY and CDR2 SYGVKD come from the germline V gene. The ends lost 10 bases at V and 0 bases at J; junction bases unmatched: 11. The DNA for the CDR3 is TGTGCCACCGCCACCTTAGCGGGAGGGCCCTCCTACGAGCAGTACTTC. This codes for CATATLAGGPSYEQYF.

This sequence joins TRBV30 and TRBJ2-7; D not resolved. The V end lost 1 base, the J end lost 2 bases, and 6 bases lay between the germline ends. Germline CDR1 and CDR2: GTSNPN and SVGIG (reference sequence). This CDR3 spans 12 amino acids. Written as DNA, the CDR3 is TGTGCCTGGAGTGCCAGGACCTACGAGCAGTACTTC. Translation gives CAWSARTYEQYF. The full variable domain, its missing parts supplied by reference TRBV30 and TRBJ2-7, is SQTIHQWPATLVQPVGSPLSLECTVEGTSNPNLYWYRQAAGRGLQLLFYSVGIGQISSEVPQNLSASRPQDRQFILSSKKLLLSDSGFYLCAWSARTYEQYFGPGTRLTVT.

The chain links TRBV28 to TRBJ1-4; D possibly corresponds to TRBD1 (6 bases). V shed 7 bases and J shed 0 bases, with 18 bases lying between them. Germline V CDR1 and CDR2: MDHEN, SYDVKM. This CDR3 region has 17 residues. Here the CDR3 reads CASIQGRARSTNEKLFF. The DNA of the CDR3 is TGTGCCAGCATACAGGGAAGGGCTCGTTCAACTAATGAAAAACTGTTTTTT.

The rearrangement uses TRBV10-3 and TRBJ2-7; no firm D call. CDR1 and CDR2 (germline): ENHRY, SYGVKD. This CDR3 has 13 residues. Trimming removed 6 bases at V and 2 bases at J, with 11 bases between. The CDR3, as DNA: TGTGCCATCAGGGTGGGCAGCCCCTACGAGCAGTACTTC. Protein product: CAIRVGSPYEQYF.

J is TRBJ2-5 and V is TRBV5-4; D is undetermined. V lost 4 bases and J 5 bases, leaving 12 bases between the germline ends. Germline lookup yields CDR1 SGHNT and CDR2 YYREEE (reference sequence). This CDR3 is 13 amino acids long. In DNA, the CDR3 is TGTGCCAGCAGCCCCCAAATTCGGGAGACCCAGTACTTC. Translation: CASSPQIRETQYF.

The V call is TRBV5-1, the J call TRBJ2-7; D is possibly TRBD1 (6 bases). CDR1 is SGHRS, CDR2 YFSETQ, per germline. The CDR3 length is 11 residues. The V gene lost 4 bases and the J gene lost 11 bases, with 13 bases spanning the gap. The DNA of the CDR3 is TGCGCCAGCAGCCGGGACACCCGTGAGTACTTC. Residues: CASSRDTREYF. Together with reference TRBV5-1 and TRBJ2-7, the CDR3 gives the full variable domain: KAGVTQTPRYLIKTRGQQVTLSCSPISGHRSVSWYQQTPGQGLQFLFEYFSETQRNKGNFPGRFSGRQFSNSRSEMNVSTLELGDSALYLCASSRDTREYFGPGTRLTVT.

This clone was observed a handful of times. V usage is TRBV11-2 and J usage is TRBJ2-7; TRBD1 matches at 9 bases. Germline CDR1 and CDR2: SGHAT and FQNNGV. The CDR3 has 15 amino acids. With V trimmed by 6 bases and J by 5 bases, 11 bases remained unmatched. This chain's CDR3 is CASRGFPGQGHEQYF. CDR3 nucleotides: TGTGCCAGCAGAGGATTCCCGGGACAGGGACACGAGCAGTACTTC.

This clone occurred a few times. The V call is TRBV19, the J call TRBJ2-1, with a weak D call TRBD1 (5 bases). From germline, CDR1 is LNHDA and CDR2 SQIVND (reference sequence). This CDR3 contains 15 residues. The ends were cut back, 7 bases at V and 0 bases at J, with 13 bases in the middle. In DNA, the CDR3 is TGTGCCAGTACGGCCCAGGGAATCTCCTACAATGAGCAGTTCTTC. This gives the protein CASTAQGISYNEQFF. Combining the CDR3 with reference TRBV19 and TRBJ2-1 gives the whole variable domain DGGITQSPKYLFRKEGQNVTLSCEQNLNHDAMYWYRQDPGQGLRLIYYSQIVNDFQKGDIAEGYSVSREKKESFPLTVTSAQKNPTAFYLCASTAQGISYNEQFFGPGTRLTVL.

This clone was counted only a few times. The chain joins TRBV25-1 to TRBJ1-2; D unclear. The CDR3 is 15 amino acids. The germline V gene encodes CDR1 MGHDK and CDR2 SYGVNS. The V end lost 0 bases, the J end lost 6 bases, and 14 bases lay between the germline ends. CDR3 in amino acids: CASSEYEDRSDGYTF. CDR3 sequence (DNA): TGTGCCAGCAGTGAATATGAGGATAGGAGCGATGGCTACACCTTC.

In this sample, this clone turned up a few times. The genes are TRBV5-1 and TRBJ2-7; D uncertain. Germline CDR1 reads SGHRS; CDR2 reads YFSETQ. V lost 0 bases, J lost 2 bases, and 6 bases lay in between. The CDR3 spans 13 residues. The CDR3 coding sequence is TGCGCCAGCAGCTTGGAATCCGCCTACGAGCAGTACTTC. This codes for CASSLESAYEQYF. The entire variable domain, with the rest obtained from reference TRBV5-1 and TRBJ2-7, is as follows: KAGVTQTPRYLIKTRGQQVTLSCSPISGHRSVSWYQQTPGQGLQFLFEYFSETQRNKGNFPGRFSGRQFSNSRSEMNVSTLELGDSALYLCASSLESAYEQYFGPGTRLTVT.

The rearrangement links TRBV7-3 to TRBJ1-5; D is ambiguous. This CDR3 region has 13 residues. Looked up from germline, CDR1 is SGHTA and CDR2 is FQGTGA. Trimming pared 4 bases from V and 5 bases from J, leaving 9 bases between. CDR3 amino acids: CASSSEGDQPQHF. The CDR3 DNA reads TGTGCCAGCAGCTCAGAGGGAGATCAGCCCCAGCATTTT.

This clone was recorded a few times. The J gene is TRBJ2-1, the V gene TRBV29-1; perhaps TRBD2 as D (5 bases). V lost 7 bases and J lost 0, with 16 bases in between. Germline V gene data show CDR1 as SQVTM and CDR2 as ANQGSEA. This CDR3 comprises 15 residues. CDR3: CSAGVTGSSYNEQFF. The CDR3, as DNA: TGCAGCGCCGGGGTAACGGGTAGCTCCTACAATGAGCAGTTCTTC.

The CDR3 sequence is CASGPGNTGELFF. The DNA of the CDR3 is TGTGCTAGTGGTCCCGGGAACACCGGGGAGCTGTTTTTT. The rearrangement joins TRBV12-5 to TRBJ2-2; D unresolved. The CDR3 spans 13 residues. The V end was cut by 5 bases, the J end by 1 base, with 5 bases between. CDR1 LGHNT and CDR2 FRNRAP come from the germline V gene.

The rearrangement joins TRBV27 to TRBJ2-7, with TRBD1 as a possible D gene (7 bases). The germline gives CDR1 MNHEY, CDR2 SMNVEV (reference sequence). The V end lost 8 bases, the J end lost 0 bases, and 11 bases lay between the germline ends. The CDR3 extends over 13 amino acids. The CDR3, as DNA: TGTGCCAGCTGGCGGGACAGCTCCTACGAGCAGTACTTC. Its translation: CASWRDSSYEQYF.

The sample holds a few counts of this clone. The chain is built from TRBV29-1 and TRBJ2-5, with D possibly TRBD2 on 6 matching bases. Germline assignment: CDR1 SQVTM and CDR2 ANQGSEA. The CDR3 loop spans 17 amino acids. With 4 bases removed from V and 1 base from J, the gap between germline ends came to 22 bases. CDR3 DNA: TGCAGCGTTGCTCCGCACTTTGGCGGAGGGATCCAAGAGACCCAGTACTTC. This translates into CSVAPHFGGGIQETQYF.

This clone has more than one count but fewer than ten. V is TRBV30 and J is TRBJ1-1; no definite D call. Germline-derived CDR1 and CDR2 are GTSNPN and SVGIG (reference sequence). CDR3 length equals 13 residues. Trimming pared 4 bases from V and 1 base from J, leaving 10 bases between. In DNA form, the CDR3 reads TGTGCCTGGAAGGAGGAAGGGAACACTGAAGCTTTCTTT. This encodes CAWKEEGNTEAFF.

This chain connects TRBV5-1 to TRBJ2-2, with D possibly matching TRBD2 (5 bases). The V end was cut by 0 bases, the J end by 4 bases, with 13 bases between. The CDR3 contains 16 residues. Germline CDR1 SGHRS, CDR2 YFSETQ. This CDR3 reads CASSLEESSFTGELFF. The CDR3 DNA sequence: TGCGCCAGCAGCTTGGAGGAGTCTAGCTTCACCGGGGAGCTGTTTTTT.

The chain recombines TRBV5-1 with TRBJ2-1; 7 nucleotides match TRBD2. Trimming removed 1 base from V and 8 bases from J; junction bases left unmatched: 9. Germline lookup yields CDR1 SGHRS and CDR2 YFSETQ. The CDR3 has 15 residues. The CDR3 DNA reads TGCGCCAGCAGCTTGCTGAGGAGCGGGGTGGATGAGCAGTTCTTC. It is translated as CASSLLRSGVDEQFF. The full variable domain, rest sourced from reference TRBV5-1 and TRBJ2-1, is KAGVTQTPRYLIKTRGQQVTLSCSPISGHRSVSWYQQTPGQGLQFLFEYFSETQRNKGNFPGRFSGRQFSNSRSEMNVSTLELGDSALYLCASSLLRSGVDEQFFGPGTRLTVL.